The 6 T cell receptor beta chains listed next were all sequenced from one sample in a study of blood T cell repertoires in COVID-19. The table came from immunoSEQ multiplex PCR; TCRdb's copy has only in-frame clones and leaves some out. The repertoire consists of 88,000 or so clones, with roughly 87% occurring once and the leading ten covering 3.5% to 4%. The sequenced sample consisted of peripheral blood. Receptors originate from a man in his sixties with acute or convalescent COVID-19.

This chain joins TRBV18 and TRBJ2-4, with D tentatively TRBD2 (5 bases). The CDR3 runs to 16 residues. V was pared by 3 bases and J by 2 bases, with 14 bases between. Per germline, CDR1 KGHSH and CDR2 LQKENI. The DNA for the CDR3 is TGTGCCAGCTCACCCGGTAGCGTGGGGACCAAAAACATTCAGTACTTC. Encoded protein: CASSPGSVGTKNIQYF.

Only a few counts were recorded for this clone. The V gene is TRBV7-6, the J gene TRBJ2-1; 8 positions agree with TRBD1. The CDR3 totals 15 residues. Trimming took 3 bases from V and 4 from J; bases not matched to a gene: 5. Germline V gives CDR1 SGHVS, CDR2 FNYEAQ. In DNA, the CDR3 is TGTGCCAGCAGCTTCGGACAGGGTTTTTACAATGAGCAGTTCTTC. It specifies CASSFGQGFYNEQFF.

The J gene is TRBJ2-1, the V gene TRBV2; TRBD2 agrees at 10 bases. The CDR3 covers 15 residues. In germline, CDR1 is SNHLY, CDR2 FYNNEI. The V and J ends lost 5 bases and 0 bases, in that order; junction bases with no gene match: 1. The CDR3 DNA follows: TGTGCCAGCAGTCCTAGCGGGAGCTCCTACAATGAGCAGTTCTTC. Protein sequence: CASSPSGSSYNEQFF.

V usage is TRBV5-1 and J usage is TRBJ2-6; D is possibly TRBD1 (6 bases). The CDR3 is made up of 17 amino acids. Germline-derived CDR1 and CDR2 are SGHRS and YFSETQ. Trimming took off 4 bases at V and 4 bases at J, with 18 bases between the two ends. DNA of the CDR3: TGCGCCAGCAGCCCGCTTGCCAGGGGAACGGGGGCCAACGTCCTGACTTTC. Its translation is CASSPLARGTGANVLTF.

The V and J genes are TRBV7-5 and TRBJ2-7; the DNA was not used to check the table's D call, TRBD1. TRBV7-5 is designated a pseudogene. The CDR3 length is 15 residues. The DNA for the CDR3 is TGTGCCAGAAGCCAATCCAGGGGATCCCCCTACGAGCAGTACTTC. It encodes CARSQSRGSPYEQYF.

This chain links TRBV3-1 (or the pseudogene TRBV3-2) with TRBJ1-1, with 11 bases identical to TRBD1. Germline V gene lookup returns CDR1 LGHDT and CDR2 YNNKEL (reference sequence). The CDR3 runs 18 residues. Trimming removed 4 bases from V and 0 bases from J; junction bases left unmatched: 10. CDR3 sequence (DNA): TGTGCCAGCAGCCCCACCGGGACAGGGGGTCTACTGAACACTGAAGCTTTCTTT. Translating it yields CASSPTGTGGLLNTEAFF.